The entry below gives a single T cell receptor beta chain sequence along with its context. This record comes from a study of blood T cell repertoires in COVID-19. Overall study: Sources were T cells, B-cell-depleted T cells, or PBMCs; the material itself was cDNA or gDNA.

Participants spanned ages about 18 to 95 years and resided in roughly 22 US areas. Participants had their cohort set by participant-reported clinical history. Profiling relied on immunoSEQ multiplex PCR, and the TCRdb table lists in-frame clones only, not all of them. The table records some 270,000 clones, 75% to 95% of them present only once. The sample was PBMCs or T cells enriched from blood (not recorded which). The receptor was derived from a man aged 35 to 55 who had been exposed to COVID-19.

The chain's CDR3 is CASSLTTGGGTEAFF. Written as DNA, the CDR3 is TGTGCCAGCAGCTTAACGACAGGGGGCGGCACTGAAGCTTTCTTT. The V gene is TRBV5-4, the J gene TRBJ1-1; 10 nucleotides line up with TRBD1. CDR1 and CDR2 (germline): SGHNT, YYREEE (reference sequence). V lost 2 bases, J lost 4 bases, and 5 bases stayed unmatched. The CDR3 spans 15 residues. Looking up the rest from reference TRBV5-4 and TRBJ1-1 gives the full variable domain: ETGVTQSPTHLIKTRGQQVTLRCSSQSGHNTVSWYQQALGQGPQFIFQYYREEENGRGNFPPRFSGLQFPNYSSELNVNALELDDSALYLCASSLTTGGGTEAFFGQGTRLTVV.